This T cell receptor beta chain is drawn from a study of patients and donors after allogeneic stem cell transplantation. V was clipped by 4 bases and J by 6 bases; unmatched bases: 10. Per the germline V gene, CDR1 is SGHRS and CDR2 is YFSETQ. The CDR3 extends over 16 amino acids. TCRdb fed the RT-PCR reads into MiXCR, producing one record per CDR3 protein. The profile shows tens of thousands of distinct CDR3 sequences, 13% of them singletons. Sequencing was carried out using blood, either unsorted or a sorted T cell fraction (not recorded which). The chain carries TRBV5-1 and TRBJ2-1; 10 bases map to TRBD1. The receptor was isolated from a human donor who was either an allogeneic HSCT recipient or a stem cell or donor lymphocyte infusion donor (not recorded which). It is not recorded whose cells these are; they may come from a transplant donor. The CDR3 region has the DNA TGCGCCAGCAGCACCCGACAGGGGGCGTCGAGCAATGAGCAGTTCTTC. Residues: CASSTRQGASSNEQFF.